This TCR beta chain was documented in a study of cytomegalovirus exposure and HLA in healthy donors. Findings and limits, study-wide: Later on, an analysis tied 15,000 or so TCR beta sequences to HLA alleles at 0.05 false discovery rate. It has been reported that TCR beta sequences accurately predicted the HLA-A and HLA-B alleles of most subjects.

The PCR used 60 Vbeta and 13 Jbeta primers. Clones were sequenced by immunoSEQ multiplex PCR, and TCRdb holds only the in-frame ones, with some missing. The table includes about 54,000 clones, less than 85% detected once. This clone came up once. Its antigen is unknown. This sequence was found in a woman between 18 and 30 years old in good health and CMV-seronegative. The source material was PBMCs.

In DNA form, the CDR3 reads TGTGCCAGCAGCAAAGCGCGGAGGGGGCCCTACGAGCAGTACTTC. This translates into CASSKARRGPYEQYF. The chain recombines TRBV21-1 with TRBJ2-7; the table's D call, TRBD1, has no DNA check behind it. TRBV21-1 is a listed pseudogene. The CDR3 loop spans 15 amino acids.